This T cell receptor (beta chain) was recorded in a study of blood T cells in healthy people across ages. Study overall: About one barcoded beta molecule per two T cells was captured by template switching. The study, taken as a whole, reports: A roughly linear fall in TCR beta diversity per million T cells was seen with increasing age.

Next came a second PCR, run for about 7 to 12 cycles, which used a sample-barcoded 5' primer along with a J-beta primer mix. Template switching added a 12-random-nucleotide identifier to every cDNA molecule. TCRdb called the 5' RACE reads again in MiXCR, with one record for every CDR3 protein. Among around 940,000 distinct CDR3 sequences listed, around 54% were seen once. Comment on this clonotype: Its target is unknown.

V was pared by 2 bases and J by 0 bases, with 11 bases between. Germline CDR1 is MNHEY and CDR2 is SMNVEV (reference sequence). The CDR3 extends over 17 amino acids. The rearrangement uses TRBV27 and TRBJ2-6; tentatively, D is TRBD1 (6 bases). The sequence was obtained from an older woman in good health. Input material: blood. The CDR3 DNA sequence: TGTGCCAGCAGTTTACTGGACAGCAACTCTGGGGCCAACGTCCTGACTTTC. It translates to CASSLLDSNSGANVLTF.